This is a list of T cell receptor beta chains from one sample in a study of T cells after yellow fever vaccination. TCRdb re-called the 5' RACE reads through MiXCR, storing one row per CDR3 protein. This table holds about 85,000 distinct CDR3 sequences, 13% found once. The input for sequencing was CD8+ T cells not binding an NS4B(214-222) dextramer, sorted from PBMCs, taken around 3 weeks after the first yellow fever vaccination. The receptors were gathered from a man between 18 and 29 years old who received the YFV17D yellow fever vaccine. The CDR3 runs from the conserved cysteine through the conserved F or W. D genes are given only for firm matches. The size field is filled for only some rows; it gives once, few, many or a size class.

j_call: TRBJ2-5; clone_size: .; v_call: TRBV4-3; d_call: .; cdr3_aa: CASSPRGVDEETQYF; cdr3_nt: TGCGCCAGCAGCCCCAGAGGGGTTGACGAAGAGACCCAGTACTTC
j_call: TRBJ1-1; clone_size: .; v_call: TRBV15; d_call: .; cdr3_aa: CATSRAGPNTEAFF; cdr3_nt: TGTGCCACCAGCAGAGCGGGACCGAACACTGAAGCTTTCTTT
j_call: TRBJ1-5; clone_size: few; v_call: TRBV27; d_call: .; cdr3_aa: CASSLVGGQPQHF; cdr3_nt: TGTGCCAGCAGTTTAGTCGGGGGCCAGCCCCAGCATTTT
j_call: TRBJ1-1; clone_size: few; v_call: TRBV12-3/TRBV12-4; d_call: .; cdr3_aa: CATHGGGEAFF; cdr3_nt: TGTGCCACCCACGGGGGGGGTGAAGCTTTCTTT
j_call: TRBJ1-1; clone_size: .; v_call: TRBV19; d_call: .; cdr3_aa: CATTGAAAEAFF; cdr3_nt: TGTGCAACAACTGGGGCGGCGGCTGAAGCTTTCTTT
j_call: TRBJ1-3; clone_size: few; v_call: TRBV5-4; d_call: TRBD1; cdr3_aa: CASSRQGAGNTIYF; cdr3_nt: TGTGCCAGCAGCCGCCAGGGGGCTGGAAACACCATATATTTT
j_call: TRBJ2-6; clone_size: few; v_call: TRBV24-1; d_call: .; cdr3_aa: CATSGTGRGANVLTF; cdr3_nt: TGTGCCACCAGCGGAACAGGGCGCGGGGCCAACGTCCTGACTTTC
j_call: TRBJ2-7; clone_size: .; v_call: TRBV4-1; d_call: .; cdr3_aa: CASSQESREQYF; cdr3_nt: TGCGCCAGCAGCCAAGAATCACGGGAGCAGTACTTC
j_call: TRBJ2-3; clone_size: few; v_call: TRBV6-2/TRBV6-3; d_call: .; cdr3_aa: CASSYPQTITDTQYF; cdr3_nt: TGTGCCAGCAGTTACCCCCAAACGATAACAGATACGCAGTATTTT
j_call: TRBJ2-3; clone_size: few; v_call: TRBV11-3; d_call: TRBD2; cdr3_aa: CASSPRTSGTDATQYF; cdr3_nt: TGTGCCAGCAGCCCGAGGACTAGCGGCACCGATGCTACGCAGTATTTT
j_call: TRBJ2-3; clone_size: .; v_call: TRBV10-2; d_call: TRBD2; cdr3_aa: CASSEWRGAFYTQYF; cdr3_nt: TGCGCCAGCAGTGAGTGGCGGGGGGCCTTTTATACGCAGTATTTT
j_call: TRBJ2-5; clone_size: .; v_call: TRBV3-1; d_call: TRBD2; cdr3_aa: CASSQAGTSGLPWAETQYF; cdr3_nt: TGTGCCAGCAGCCAAGCTGGGACTAGCGGGCTCCCCTGGGCGGAGACCCAGTACTTC
j_call: TRBJ1-5; clone_size: .; v_call: TRBV11-2; d_call: .; cdr3_aa: CASSLSPHSNQPQHF; cdr3_nt: TGTGCCAGCAGCTTATCCCCACATAGCAATCAGCCCCAGCATTTT
j_call: TRBJ2-5; clone_size: few; v_call: TRBV7-9; d_call: TRBD2; cdr3_aa: CASSSVSGGLGTQYF; cdr3_nt: TGTGCCAGCAGTTCCGTTAGCGGGGGATTAGGGACCCAGTACTTC
j_call: TRBJ2-3; clone_size: .; v_call: TRBV20-1; d_call: TRBD1; cdr3_aa: CSAREGTGSSTDTQYF; cdr3_nt: TGCAGTGCTAGAGAAGGGACAGGGTCTAGCACAGATACGCAGTATTTT
j_call: TRBJ2-1; clone_size: .; v_call: TRBV6-5; d_call: TRBD1; cdr3_aa: CASSLQGFHEQFF; cdr3_nt: TGTGCCAGCAGTTTACAGGGGTTTCATGAGCAGTTCTTC
j_call: TRBJ2-5; clone_size: few; v_call: TRBV18; d_call: .; cdr3_aa: CASSPRTDPGTQYF; cdr3_nt: TGTGCCAGCTCACCACGGACAGACCCTGGGACCCAGTACTTC
j_call: TRBJ1-5; clone_size: few; v_call: TRBV19; d_call: TRBD1; cdr3_aa: CASSTSGQYSYPRNQPQHF; cdr3_nt: TGTGCCAGTAGTACCTCGGGACAGTATTCCTATCCGAGGAATCAGCCCCAGCATTTT
j_call: TRBJ2-1; clone_size: .; v_call: TRBV4-3; d_call: .; cdr3_aa: CASSQVRGGYNEQFF; cdr3_nt: TGCGCCAGCAGCCAAGTGCGAGGGGGCTACAATGAGCAGTTCTTC
j_call: TRBJ2-7; clone_size: .; v_call: TRBV29-1; d_call: .; cdr3_aa: CSVEIGGSYEQYF; cdr3_nt: TGCAGCGTTGAAATCGGGGGTTCCTACGAGCAGTACTTC
j_call: TRBJ2-1; clone_size: few; v_call: TRBV10-3; d_call: .; cdr3_aa: CAISDGGRESSYNEQFF; cdr3_nt: TGTGCCATCAGTGACGGCGGTCGGGAAAGCTCCTACAATGAGCAGTTCTTC
j_call: TRBJ1-2; clone_size: .; v_call: TRBV29-1; d_call: TRBD1; cdr3_aa: CSVGGQGPYGYTF; cdr3_nt: TGCAGCGTCGGGGGACAGGGACCCTATGGCTACACCTTC
j_call: TRBJ2-3; clone_size: many; v_call: TRBV10-3; d_call: TRBD2; cdr3_aa: CAISDSSGGATDTQYF; cdr3_nt: TGTGCCATCAGTGATTCTAGCGGGGGGGCAACAGATACGCAGTATTTT